This TCR beta chain is from a study of monozygotic twins with cystic fibrosis. This CDR3 spans 15 amino acids. The V segment lost 0 bases and the J segment 0 bases; nucleotides outside the gene matches: 2. Germline V CDR1 and CDR2: LNHDA, SQIVND (reference sequence). Sequencing was performed with immunoSEQ multiplex PCR; in TCRdb, only in-frame clones are kept and a portion is missing. The sample has approximately 32,000 clones; 96% are singletons. Sequencing was carried out using blood. This TCR was sampled from a girl aged 2 to 9 with cystic fibrosis. V is TRBV19 and J is TRBJ2-7, with 7 positions matching TRBD2. Written as DNA, the CDR3 is TGTGCCAGTAGTATAGAAGCGGGGAGCTCCTACGAGCAGTACTTC. It specifies CASSIEAGSSYEQYF.